This T cell receptor beta chain comes out of a study of blood T cell repertoires in COVID-19. Study-level background: The United States, Italy and Spain were the sources of the acute and convalescent COVID-19 samples. T cells, B-cell-depleted T cells, or PBMCs provided the cDNA or gDNA that served as material.

This clone was counted once. Original methodology: Amplification of reference gene primers was used by the study to estimate nucleated cell counts. Data came from immunoSEQ multiplex PCR; TCRdb stores just in-frame clones and leaves some out. Clonal size and the V and J genes are those of that table, whereas D and trimming came from the DNA. The repertoire holds about 170,000 clones, with around 82% as singletons. V was clipped by 8 bases and J by 2 bases, with 13 bases between them. This CDR3 has 13 amino acids. Looked up from germline, CDR1 is MDHEN and CDR2 is SYDVKM. The rearrangement uses TRBV28 and TRBJ2-7; D may be TRBD2 (6 bases). Sequenced input: peripheral blood. The origin of this receptor is a human donor with acute or convalescent COVID-19. The donor label of this sample is uncertain. The CDR3 sequence: CASESSVPYEQYF. The CDR3 DNA is TGTGCCAGCGAGTCTAGCGTTCCCTACGAGCAGTACTTC.